The rows below give T cell receptor beta chains drawn from one sample of a study of T-cell reconstitution after alpha-beta-depleted transplantation in children. TCRdb reanalysed the PCR reads using MiXCR and keeps one entry per CDR3 protein. The sample has some 440,000 distinct CDR3 sequences; about 17% are singletons. The sample here was PBMCs, mostly from graft donor cells, taken 360 days after TCRalphabeta/CD19-depleted stem cell transplant. The receptors come from a boy younger than two who had a stem cell transplant for Wiskott-Aldrich syndrome, so the T cells may come from the graft donor. Each CDR3 is given with its conserved first and last residue. A D gene is named only where the DNA matches it firmly. Only part of the rows carry a size: once, few, many, or a class if the clone is expanded.

TRBD1,TRBV7-2,TRBJ2-7,few,TGTGCCAGCAGCTATCCGGGACAGGGGTCCCCTTACGAGCAGTACTTC,CASSYPGQGSPYEQYF
NA,TRBV24-1,TRBJ2-1,once,TGTGCCACCGAGGGAGATCCTTCCAATGAGCAGTTCTTC,CATEGDPSNEQFF
TRBD2,TRBV6-2/TRBV6-3,TRBJ2-3,NA,TGTGCCAGCAGTTACCAGTTAGCGGGAGGGCCCGGTGTGTTAACAGATACGCAGTATTTT,CASSYQLAGGPGVLTDTQYF
TRBD1,TRBV28,TRBJ2-5,few,TGTGCCAGCAGCGTGACCTACGCAGGGGGCGCAGAGACCCAGTACTTC,CASSVTYAGGAETQYF
TRBD2,TRBV5-4,TRBJ2-3,NA,TGTGCCAGCAGCTCTTATAGCGGGGGGGGGCCGAGGGGCACAGATACGCAGTATTTT,CASSSYSGGGPRGTDTQYF
NA,TRBV5-1,TRBJ2-1,NA,TGCGCCAGCAGCTTTTCGGACAGTACCTACAATGAGCAGTTCTTC,CASSFSDSTYNEQFF
TRBD1,TRBV11-1,TRBJ1-2,few,TGTGCCAGCAGCTTAGGTTGGGACAGCCTCTCATCTAACTATGGCTACACCTTC,CASSLGWDSLSSNYGYTF
NA,TRBV24-1,TRBJ2-1,many,TGTGCCACCCGGAGTCGCTCCTACAATGAGCAGTTCTTC,CATRSRSYNEQFF
NA,TRBV12-5,TRBJ2-2,few,TGTGCTAGTGGTTTGTGGGGTCACACCGGGGAGCTGTTTTTT,CASGLWGHTGELFF
NA,TRBV20-1,TRBJ2-3,few,TGCAGTGCTAGAGATCTGAAAGATACGCAGTATTTT,CSARDLKDTQYF
NA,TRBV5-1,TRBJ1-1,NA,TGCGCCAGCAGCTTGAGGTATAACACTGAAGCTTTCTTT,CASSLRYNTEAFF
NA,TRBV7-9,TRBJ2-7,many,TGTGCCAGCAGTTCCCTTCGGCCCCCATTCTCCTACGAGCAGTACTTC,CASSSLRPPFSYEQYF
TRBD1,TRBV11-2,TRBJ2-3,NA,TGTGCCAGCAGCCCAGGGGGCTGGACTAGCACAGATACGCAGTATTTT,CASSPGGWTSTDTQYF
TRBD1,TRBV18,TRBJ1-6,NA,TGTGCCAGCTCACCTTCAACGGGACAGGGGTCGCCACCCCTCCACTTT,CASSPSTGQGSPPLHF
NA,TRBV5-1,TRBJ2-3,few,TGCGCCAGCAGCCCCCCGGGGGAGGGCACAGATACGCAGTATTTT,CASSPPGEGTDTQYF
NA,TRBV9,TRBJ2-5,few,TGTGCCAGCAGCGTAGGGGGGGGCCTTGAGACCCAGTACTTC,CASSVGGGLETQYF
TRBD1,TRBV5-6,TRBJ2-5,NA,TGTGCCAGCAGCTCGCTCTCCCGGACAGGGTCCCTTGGGACCCAGTACTTC,CASSSLSRTGSLGTQYF